This entry lists 19 T cell receptor beta chains sequenced from one sample in a study of blood T cell repertoires in COVID-19. Profiled with immunoSEQ multiplex PCR; TCRdb holds only in-frame clones, not every one. The profile shows over 150,000 clones, 80% to 85% of them singletons. Material for sequencing was peripheral blood. These receptors were obtained from a man aged 70 or older with active or convalescent COVID-19.

The DNA for the CDR3 is TGTGCCAGCAGCTTAGAGGGACTAGCGTTCCAGCAGTACTTC. Its translation: CASSLEGLAFQQYF. The gene calls are TRBV7-2 and TRBJ2-7; 10 bases align to TRBD2. Losses at the gene ends were 1 base for V and 8 bases for J; bases not matched to a gene: 5. Germline CDR1 reads SGHTA; CDR2 reads FQGNSA. There are 14 residues in the CDR3.

The V gene is TRBV7-3, the J gene TRBJ2-2; TRBD2 matches 11 bases. This CDR3 contains 17 residues. In germline, CDR1 is SGHTA, CDR2 FQGTGA. With 3 bases clipped from V and 2 bases from J, the junction kept 5 bases outside the gene matches. The CDR3, as DNA: TGTGCCAGCAGCTTGACTAGCGGGATGTACAACACCGGGGAGCTGTTTTTT. This sequence encodes CASSLTSGMYNTGELFF.

The rearrangement links TRBV11-2 to TRBJ1-1; unclear D gene. CDR3 length: 15 amino acids. In germline, CDR1 is SGHAT, CDR2 FQNNGV. Trimming took 7 bases from V and 2 from J, leaving 17 bases between them. Here the CDR3 DNA reads TGTGCCAGCATACTTTCCCAGGCTATAAACACTGAAGCTTTCTTT. Translated, it gives CASILSQAINTEAFF.

The genes are TRBV5-4 and TRBJ2-2; weak D call: TRBD1 (6 bases). Germline V gene lookup returns CDR1 SGHNT and CDR2 YYREEE (reference sequence). V lost 5 bases and J 4 bases, leaving 15 bases between the germline ends. The length of the CDR3 is 15 residues. The DNA for the CDR3 is TGTGCCAGCAGACCTTACAGGGCGGGCACCGGGGAGCTGTTTTTT. Amino acids: CASRPYRAGTGELFF.

CDR3 nucleotides: TGTGCCAGCAGTTCGGACACATTAAAACTGTTTTTT. Translation: CASSSDTLKLFF. The V call is TRBV6-5, the J call TRBJ1-4; tentatively, D is TRBD1 (5 bases). From germline, CDR1 is MNHEY and CDR2 SVGAGI. CDR3 length: 12 amino acids. Trimming left V 4 bases short and J 10 bases short, with 10 bases between.

The J gene is TRBJ2-7, the V gene TRBV28, with 11 bases lining up with TRBD1. This CDR3 comprises 15 residues. Germline values: CDR1 MDHEN, CDR2 SYDVKM. With V trimmed by 6 bases and J by 6 bases, 10 bases remained unmatched. The CDR3 loop is CASRLAGQGVGEQYF. DNA of the CDR3: TGTGCCAGCAGGTTGGCGGGACAGGGGGTGGGCGAGCAGTACTTC.

The chain is built from TRBV9 and TRBJ2-5, with 9 bases that match TRBD2. Germline V gene lookup returns CDR1 SGDLS and CDR2 YYNGEE. This CDR3 is built from 16 residues. The V segment lost 4 bases and the J segment 5 bases; nucleotides outside the gene matches: 12. Here the CDR3 DNA reads TGTGCCAGCAGCCCCGGTTTAGCGGGAGTCGCGGAGACCCAGTACTTC. Protein sequence: CASSPGLAGVAETQYF.

The gene calls are TRBV28 and TRBJ2-7; 8 nucleotides agree with TRBD1. Unmatched junction bases numbered 7, after V lost 4 bases and J lost 2 bases. Germline V gene data show CDR1 as MDHEN and CDR2 as SYDVKM. This CDR3 has 15 amino acids. CDR3 sequence (DNA): TGTGCCAGCAGTTCCCTGGACAGGGTAGCCTACGAGCAGTACTTC. This sequence encodes CASSSLDRVAYEQYF.

V is TRBV6-2 or TRBV6-3 and J is TRBJ2-2; TRBD1 matches at 9 bases. Germline values: CDR1 MNHEY, CDR2 SVGEGT. There are 17 residues in the CDR3. Trimming cost V 2 bases and J 9 bases; bases outside gene matches: 13. CDR3 nucleotides: TGTGCCAGCAGTTACATGGACAGGGGAAGGCCTAGCCGGGAGCTGTTTTTT. This gives the protein CASSYMDRGRPSRELFF.

The genes are TRBV5-8 and TRBJ2-7; a weak D match, TRBD1 (6 bases). The CDR3 runs 12 residues. V lost 4 bases and J lost 10, with 15 bases in between. CDR1 and CDR2 (germline): SGHTS, YDEGEE. The CDR3 loop reads CASSEDSNLQYF. DNA of the CDR3: TGTGCCAGCAGCGAGGACAGCAACCTTCAGTACTTC.

On this clone: One end of the junction is discordant with germline, which a read error may explain. The chain carries TRBV6-1 and TRBJ2-1; either TRBD1 or TRBD2 may supply D (5 bases each). The CDR3 contains 14 residues. The germline V gene has CDR1 MNHNS and CDR2 SASEGT. The CDR3 reads CASREGAGYNEQFF. The CDR3 coding sequence is TGTGCCAGCAGGGAAGGGGCGGGTTACAATGAGCAGTTCTTC.

The genes are TRBV4-3 and TRBJ1-4, with D unclear. CDR3 length: 14 amino acids. V was clipped by 1 base and J by 5 bases, with 8 bases between them. Per germline, CDR1 LGHNA and CDR2 YSLEER. The CDR3, as DNA: TGCGCCAGCAGCCAAGGGGGAGCAAATGAAAAACTGTTTTTT. It is translated as CASSQGGANEKLFF.

Concerning this clone: The sample contains more than one DNA sequence encoding this CDR3. V gene TRBV9 combines with J gene TRBJ1-1, with 7 nucleotides matching TRBD1. From germline, CDR1 is SGDLS and CDR2 YYNGEE. The CDR3 totals 14 residues. Trimming took 2 bases from V and 1 from J; bases not matched to a gene: 2. The CDR3 spells CASSVRQGNTEAFF. The CDR3 nucleotides are TGTGCCAGCAGCGTTCGACAGGGGAACACTGAAGCTTTCTTT.

This rearrangement joins TRBV5-1 to TRBJ2-1; no firm D call. The CDR3 consists of 17 residues. Germline V gene sequence: CDR1 SGHRS, CDR2 YFSETQ. V dropped 2 bases and J dropped 0 bases, with 15 bases sitting between them. The CDR3 sequence: CASSFASGADSYNEQFF. CDR3 DNA: TGCGCCAGCAGCTTTGCGAGTGGTGCGGACTCCTACAATGAGCAGTTCTTC.

The V gene is TRBV5-1, the J gene TRBJ2-1; the match to TRBD2 covers 11 bases. Trimming removed 4 bases from V and 5 bases from J; junction bases left unmatched: 5. CDR3 size: 15 residues. CDR1 SGHRS and CDR2 YFSETQ come from the germline V gene. The CDR3 loop is CASSPGLAGNNEQFF. CDR3 in DNA: TGCGCCAGCAGCCCAGGACTAGCGGGTAACAATGAGCAGTTCTTC.

The genes are TRBV28 and TRBJ1-5; D unresolved. V was cut by 8 bases and J by 1 base, with 15 bases left in between. The CDR3 runs to 15 residues. Germline V lookup: CDR1 MDHEN, CDR2 SYDVKM. The CDR3 reads CASGIGLASNQPQHF. CDR3 nucleotides: TGTGCCAGCGGAATCGGGCTAGCGAGCAATCAGCCCCAGCATTTT.

The V and J genes are TRBV18 and TRBJ1-2; 10 nucleotides align to TRBD1. V lost 6 bases to trimming and J lost 7 bases; unmatched junction nucleotides: 11. CDR1 and CDR2 from the germline V gene are KGHSH and LQKENI. CDR3 length: 15 residues. The CDR3 DNA reads TGTGCCAGCTCCTCCCTAGGACAGGGGGAAAGTGGCTACACCTTC. Protein sequence: CASSSLGQGESGYTF.

The chain combines TRBV6-5 with TRBJ1-2; D not certain. With 6 bases removed from V and 8 bases from J, the gap between germline ends came to 19 bases. The CDR3 has 14 amino acids. CDR1 MNHEY and CDR2 SVGAGI come from the germline V gene. The CDR3 nucleotides are TGTGCCAGCAGGGTGAATGACTTTCTAAAGGGCTACACCTTC. This translates into CASRVNDFLKGYTF.

This clone was seen only once. This chain uses TRBV27 with TRBJ2-3; tentatively, D is TRBD2 (6 bases). Germline CDR1 and CDR2: MNHEY and SMNVEV (reference sequence). The CDR3 runs to 13 residues. Trimming cost V 6 bases and J 4 bases, with 11 bases left between them. CDR3: CASRTPGADTQYF. As DNA, the CDR3 is TGTGCCAGCAGGACCCCGGGGGCAGATACGCAGTATTTT.